This is a list of T cell receptor beta chains from one sample in a study of cytomegalovirus exposure and HLA in healthy donors. Clones were read by immunoSEQ multiplex PCR, and TCRdb kept only the in-frame ones, dropping some. Of approximately 190,000 clones detected, more than 60% appear once; the ten largest clones hold approximately 2.1%. The specimen was PBMCs. All receptors derive from a woman aged 25 to 39 in good health and CMV-seropositive. The CDR3 runs from the conserved cysteine through the conserved F or W. The order of the fields is V gene, clone size, D gene, J gene, CDR3 protein, CDR3 DNA. A D gene is named only where the DNA matches it firmly. Rows may omit the clone size; those that give it use once, few, many or a size class.

v_gene: TRBV6-6
abundance: few
d_gene: TRBD2
j_gene: TRBJ2-3
CDR3aa: CASSYNRAGGTDTQYF
CDR3nt: TGTGCCAGCAGTTATAATCGGGCGGGGGGCACAGATACGCAGTATTTT

v_gene: TRBV19
abundance: -
d_gene: -
j_gene: TRBJ1-5
CDR3aa: CASRITAAVGNQPQHF
CDR3nt: TGTGCCAGTAGGATTACGGCAGCGGTGGGAAATCAGCCCCAGCATTTT

v_gene: TRBV7-9
abundance: -
d_gene: -
j_gene: TRBJ2-7
CDR3aa: CASSLDRAWGEQYF
CDR3nt: TGTGCCAGCAGCTTAGACAGGGCCTGGGGGGAGCAGTACTTC

v_gene: TRBV7-2
abundance: few
d_gene: -
j_gene: TRBJ2-4
CDR3aa: CASSLVYSDIQYF
CDR3nt: TGTGCCAGCAGCTTAGTTTATTCAGACATTCAGTACTTC

v_gene: TRBV19
abundance: -
d_gene: -
j_gene: TRBJ2-4
CDR3aa: CASRGTSKQSKNIQYF
CDR3nt: TGTGCCAGTAGGGGAACTAGCAAACAGTCCAAAAACATTCAGTACTTC

v_gene: TRBV19
abundance: -
d_gene: -
j_gene: TRBJ1-4
CDR3aa: CASRVGAKTNEKLFF
CDR3nt: TGTGCCAGTAGGGTTGGGGCGAAAACTAATGAAAAACTGTTTTTT

v_gene: TRBV5-6
abundance: few
d_gene: TRBD1
j_gene: TRBJ2-7
CDR3aa: CASSQGWGQGHYEQYF
CDR3nt: TGTGCCAGCAGCCAGGGTTGGGGACAGGGGCACTACGAGCAGTACTTC

v_gene: TRBV30
abundance: many
d_gene: -
j_gene: TRBJ1-4
CDR3aa: CAWRQEKGEKLFF
CDR3nt: TGTGCCTGGAGACAGGAGAAAGGTGAAAAACTGTTTTTT

v_gene: TRBV27
abundance: -
d_gene: TRBD2
j_gene: TRBJ2-1
CDR3aa: CASSLRLALGNEQFF
CDR3nt: TGTGCCAGCAGTTTAAGACTAGCTCTAGGAAATGAGCAGTTCTTC

v_gene: TRBV20-1
abundance: -
d_gene: TRBD2
j_gene: TRBJ2-5
CDR3aa: CSASSGGSHHF
CDR3nt: TGCAGTGCTTCGTCGGGGGGGTCCCATCACTTC

v_gene: TRBV12-2
abundance: -
d_gene: -
j_gene: TRBJ2-1
CDR3aa: CASRLAGVTPNEQFF
CDR3nt: TGTGCAAGTCGCTTAGCGGGAGTGACTCCCAATGAGCAGTTCTTC

v_gene: TRBV19
abundance: -
d_gene: -
j_gene: TRBJ2-3
CDR3aa: CASTRAVGVADTQYF
CDR3nt: TGTGCCAGTACCCGAGCTGTGGGAGTGGCAGATACGCAGTATTTT

v_gene: TRBV5-1
abundance: few
d_gene: TRBD1
j_gene: TRBJ1-2
CDR3aa: CASSPQGTSNHLGYGYTF
CDR3nt: TGCGCCAGCAGCCCACAGGGGACCTCAAATCATTTAGGGTATGGCTACACCTTC

v_gene: TRBV29-1
abundance: once
d_gene: -
j_gene: TRBJ1-1
CDR3aa: CSVETVNTEAFF
CDR3nt: TGCAGCGTTGAAACGGTGAACACTGAAGCTTTCTTT

v_gene: TRBV19
abundance: -
d_gene: TRBD1
j_gene: TRBJ2-5
CDR3aa: CASSATGVKGQETQYF
CDR3nt: TGTGCCAGTAGTGCCACAGGGGTGAAGGGGCAAGAGACCCAGTACTTC

v_gene: TRBV28
abundance: -
d_gene: -
j_gene: TRBJ1-6
CDR3aa: CASGSRTGRYNSPLHF
CDR3nt: TGTGCCAGCGGCAGCCGAACAGGGCGGTATAATTCACCCCTCCACTTT

v_gene: TRBV15
abundance: once
d_gene: TRBD1
j_gene: TRBJ1-4
CDR3aa: CATSKRAGTGREKLFF
CDR3nt: TGTGCCACCAGCAAACGAGCCGGGACAGGGAGAGAAAAACTGTTTTTT

v_gene: TRBV7-3
abundance: -
d_gene: -
j_gene: TRBJ2-7
CDR3aa: CASSLYGTYEQYF
CDR3nt: TGTGCCAGCAGCTTATACGGGACCTACGAGCAGTACTTC

v_gene: TRBV7-2
abundance: -
d_gene: -
j_gene: TRBJ2-1
CDR3aa: CASSLQLTKNEQFF
CDR3nt: TGTGCCAGCAGCCTACAGTTGACAAAAAATGAGCAGTTCTTC

v_gene: TRBV4-1
abundance: once
d_gene: -
j_gene: TRBJ2-7
CDR3aa: CASSQVFVSQVGEQYF
CDR3nt: TGCGCCAGCAGCCAAGTATTTGTAAGCCAGGTTGGCGAGCAGTACTTC

v_gene: TRBV6-1
abundance: -
d_gene: -
j_gene: TRBJ1-1
CDR3aa: CASSTSGTEAFF
CDR3nt: TGTGCCAGCAGCACCTCAGGGACTGAAGCTTTCTTT

v_gene: TRBV6-4
abundance: -
d_gene: TRBD1
j_gene: TRBJ2-7
CDR3aa: CASSDPSRQGTGYEQYF
CDR3nt: TGTGCCAGCAGTGATCCCTCTCGACAGGGGACGGGATACGAGCAGTACTTC

v_gene: TRBV18
abundance: few
d_gene: TRBD1
j_gene: TRBJ1-4
CDR3aa: CASSFPGQSNEKLFF
CDR3nt: TGTGCCAGCTCATTTCCGGGACAGAGTAATGAAAAACTGTTTTTT